This section outlines one T cell receptor (beta chain) sequence together with its context. This sample is drawn from a study of shared clonotypes between healthy human individuals. Germline lookup yields CDR1 GTSNPN and CDR2 SVGIG (reference sequence). CDR3 length equals 14 residues. V trimming: 4 bases; J trimming: 3 bases; junction bases outside the gene matches: 3. Once extracted for a subset, genomic DNA was divided evenly among several immunoSEQ plates. The data were produced by immunoSEQ multiplex PCR, yet TCRdb's version contains in-frame clones alone and is incomplete. The sample has about 2.3 million clones, more than 85% seen once.

The sample was naive CD4+ T cells from PBMCs. Subset denoted: CD45RA+ positively selected. The receptor was isolated from a man in his late teens or twenties in good health. Some clones in this sample may be carry-over from other donors' samples. The chain uses TRBV30 and TRBJ1-5, with 10 bases fitting TRBD1. The CDR3 DNA reads as TGTGCCTGGAAGGGGACAGGGGCCAATCAGCCCCAGCATTTT. It codes for CAWKGTGANQPQHF.